One T cell receptor beta chain is described in this entry. Its antigen remains unidentified. The PCR was carried out with 60 Vbeta primers and 13 Jbeta primers. Sequencing was performed with immunoSEQ multiplex PCR; in TCRdb, only in-frame clones are kept and a portion is missing. Of more than 150,000 clones listed, roughly 80% are singletons. This entry belongs to a study of cytomegalovirus exposure and HLA in healthy donors. Background on the study: Counted in an early data release were about 85 million unique TCRs from HLA-typed donors.

Germline-derived CDR1 and CDR2 are SGHTA and FQGTGA. The CDR3 totals 15 residues. V lost 1 base to trimming and J lost 1 base, with 9 bases between them. Study-level points and caveats: Most TCR sequences showed up rarely, but some public TCRs showed up in many donors. Researchers reported in a later analysis that a missense DCLRE1C variant was tied to TCR beta V- and J-gene trimming.

Sequencing was carried out using PBMCs. V is TRBV7-3 and J is TRBJ2-3, with D perhaps matching TRBD1 (6 bases). This receptor was taken from a boy between 10 and 17 years old in good health and CMV-seronegative. In DNA, the CDR3 is TGTGCCAGCAGCTTAATAGGGGGTGGCACAGATACGCAGTATTTT. Translated: CASSLIGGGTDTQYF.